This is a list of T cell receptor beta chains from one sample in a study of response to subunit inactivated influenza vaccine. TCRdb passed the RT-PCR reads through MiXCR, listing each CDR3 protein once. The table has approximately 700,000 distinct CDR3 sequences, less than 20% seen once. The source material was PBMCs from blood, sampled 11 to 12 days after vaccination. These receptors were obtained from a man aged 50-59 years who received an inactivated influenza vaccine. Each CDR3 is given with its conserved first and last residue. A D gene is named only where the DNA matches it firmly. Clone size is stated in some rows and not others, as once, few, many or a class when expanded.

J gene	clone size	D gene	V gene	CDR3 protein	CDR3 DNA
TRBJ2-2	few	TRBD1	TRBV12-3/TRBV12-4	CASSLRGQGIGELFF	TGTGCCAGCAGTTTAAGAGGACAGGGGATCGGGGAGCTGTTTTTT
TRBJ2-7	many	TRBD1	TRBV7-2	CASSVGQGYEQYF	TGTGCCAGCAGCGTGGGACAGGGTTACGAGCAGTACTTC
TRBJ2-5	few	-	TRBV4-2	CASSLQVKMGETQYF	TGTGCCAGCAGCCTGCAGGTGAAGATGGGAGAGACCCAGTACTTC
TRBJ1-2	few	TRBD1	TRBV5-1	CASSLDDRVSYGYTF	TGCGCCAGCAGCTTGGACGACAGGGTGAGCTATGGCTACACCTTC
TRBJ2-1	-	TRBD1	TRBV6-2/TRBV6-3	CASSYGQGAHEQFF	TGTGCCAGCAGTTACGGACAGGGGGCGCATGAGCAGTTCTTC
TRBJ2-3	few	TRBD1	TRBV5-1	CASSLGQGTITDTQYF	TGCGCCAGCAGCTTAGGACAGGGGACCATCACAGATACGCAGTATTTT
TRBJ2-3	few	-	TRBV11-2	CASSLSGVTDTQYF	TGTGCCAGCAGCTTATCGGGGGTCACAGATACGCAGTATTTT
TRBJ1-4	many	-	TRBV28	CASRRTNEKLFF	TGTGCCAGCAGGCGGACTAATGAAAAACTGTTTTTT
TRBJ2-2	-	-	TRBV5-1	CASSLEAVNTGELFF	TGCGCCAGCAGCTTGGAGGCCGTAAACACCGGGGAGCTGTTTTTT
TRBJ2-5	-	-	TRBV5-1	CASSTQQYQETQYF	TGCGCCAGCAGCACACAGCAGTACCAAGAGACCCAGTACTTC
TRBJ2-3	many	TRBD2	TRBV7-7	CASSTGTSGDTQYF	TGTGCTAGCAGTACCGGGACTAGCGGGGATACGCAGTATTTT
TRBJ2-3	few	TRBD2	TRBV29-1	CSVTSGYTDTQYF	TGCAGCGTGACTAGCGGTTACACAGATACGCAGTATTTT
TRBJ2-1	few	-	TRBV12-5	CASGLGLAPNNEQFF	TGTGCTAGTGGTTTGGGGCTAGCGCCCAACAATGAGCAGTTCTTC
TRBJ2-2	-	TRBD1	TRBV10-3	CAISNGQGANTGELFF	TGTGCCATCAGTAACGGCCAGGGGGCAAACACCGGGGAGCTGTTTTTT
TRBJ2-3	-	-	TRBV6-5	CASSYSTRLGSSTDTQYF	TGTGCCAGCAGTTACTCGACTCGACTGGGCTCTAGCACAGATACGCAGTATTTT
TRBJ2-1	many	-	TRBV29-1	CSVQSLAANEQFF	TGCAGCGTTCAGAGCCTGGCTGCCAATGAGCAGTTCTTC
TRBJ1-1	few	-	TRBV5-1	CASSLVAGSTEAFF	TGCGCCAGCAGCTTGGTGGCAGGGAGTACTGAAGCTTTCTTT
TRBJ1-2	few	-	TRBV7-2	CASSLGMEYGYTF	TGTGCCAGCAGCTTAGGGATGGAGTACGGCTACACCTTC
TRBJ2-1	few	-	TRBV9	CASSVASNNEQFF	TGTGCCAGCAGCGTAGCATCCAACAATGAGCAGTTCTTC
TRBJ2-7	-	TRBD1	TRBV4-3	CASSLGQGASSYEQYF	TGCGCCAGCAGCCTCGGACAGGGGGCTTCCTCCTACGAGCAGTACTTC
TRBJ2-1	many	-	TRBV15	CATSRDMGGGREQFF	TGTGCCACCAGCAGAGATATGGGGGGGGGCCGTGAGCAGTTCTTC
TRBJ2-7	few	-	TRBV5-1	CASSLDSGIVAYEQYF	TGCGCCAGCAGCTTGGATTCCGGGATAGTGGCCTACGAGCAGTACTTC
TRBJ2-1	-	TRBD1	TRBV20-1	CSAHPAGTGAYNEQFF	TGCAGTGCTCATCCGGCCGGGACAGGGGCCTACAATGAGCAGTTCTTC
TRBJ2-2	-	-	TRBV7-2	CASSLTRGTTGELFF	TGTGCCAGCAGCTTAACACGGGGGACCACCGGGGAGCTGTTTTTT
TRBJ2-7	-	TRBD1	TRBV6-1	CASRQTGGNSYEQYF	TGTGCCAGCAGACAGACAGGGGGCAACTCCTACGAGCAGTACTTC
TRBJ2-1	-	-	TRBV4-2	CASSQVFDRLYNEQFF	TGTGCCAGCAGCCAAGTTTTCGACAGGCTCTACAATGAGCAGTTCTTC
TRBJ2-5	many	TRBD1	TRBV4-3	CASSQAAGGDETQYF	TGCGCCAGCAGCCAAGCGGCAGGGGGCGATGAGACCCAGTACTTC
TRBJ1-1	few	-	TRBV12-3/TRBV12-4	CASSIRQSPNTEAFF	TGTGCCAGCAGCATCCGACAGTCCCCGAACACTGAAGCTTTCTTT
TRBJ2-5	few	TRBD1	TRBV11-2	CASSLGTGYQETQYF	TGTGCCAGCAGCTTAGGGACAGGGTACCAAGAGACCCAGTACTTC
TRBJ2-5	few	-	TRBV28	CASSPGETIAETQYF	TGTGCCAGCAGTCCTGGCGAGACAATCGCGGAGACCCAGTACTTC
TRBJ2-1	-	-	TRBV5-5	CASIPAFQGIYEQFF	TGTGCCAGCATCCCTGCCTTTCAGGGAATCTATGAGCAGTTCTTC
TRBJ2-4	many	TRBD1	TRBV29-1	CSVKGTGKNIQYF	TGCAGCGTCAAGGGGACAGGGAAAAACATTCAGTACTTC
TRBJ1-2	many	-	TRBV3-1	CASSLDGGYTF	TGTGCCAGCAGCCTGGACGGTGGCTACACCTTC
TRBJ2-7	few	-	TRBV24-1	CATSDVAGEQYF	TGTGCCACCAGTGATGTCGCGGGGGAGCAGTACTTC
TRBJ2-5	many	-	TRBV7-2	CASSYEGGTQYF	TGTGCCAGCAGCTATGAGGGCGGGACCCAGTACTTC
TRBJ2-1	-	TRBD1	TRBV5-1	CASSGGTGDYNEQFF	TGCGCCAGCAGCGGGGGGACAGGGGATTACAATGAGCAGTTCTTC
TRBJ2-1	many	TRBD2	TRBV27	CASSLRAGAYNEQFF	TGTGCCAGCAGTTTACGGGCGGGAGCCTACAATGAGCAGTTCTTC
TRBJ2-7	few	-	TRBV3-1	CASSQEGRGSSYEQYF	TGTGCCAGCAGCCAAGAGGGCCGGGGGTCTTCCTACGAGCAGTACTTC
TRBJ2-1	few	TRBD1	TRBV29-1	CSVDTGVNNEQFF	TGCAGCGTTGATACAGGGGTAAACAATGAGCAGTTCTTC
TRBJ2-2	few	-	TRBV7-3	CASSSTVPGELFF	TGTGCCAGCAGCTCGACCGTACCCGGGGAGCTGTTTTTT
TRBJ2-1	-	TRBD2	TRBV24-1	CATSLAGTSDSYNEQFF	TGTGCCACCAGTTTGGCGGGGACTAGCGACTCCTACAATGAGCAGTTCTTC
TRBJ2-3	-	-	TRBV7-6	CASSLEAGNTDTQYF	TGTGCCAGCAGCTTAGAGGCTGGGAACACAGATACGCAGTATTTT
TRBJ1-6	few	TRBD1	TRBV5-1	CASSLTGQENSPLHF	TGCGCCAGCAGCTTGACTGGACAGGAGAATTCACCCCTCCACTTT
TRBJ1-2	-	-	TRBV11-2	CASSLDVGVPNYGYTF	TGTGCCAGCAGCTTAGATGTGGGGGTTCCTAACTATGGCTACACCTTC
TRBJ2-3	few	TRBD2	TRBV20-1	CSAGGTSGRSDTQYF	TGCAGTGCTGGAGGGACTAGCGGGAGGTCAGATACGCAGTATTTT
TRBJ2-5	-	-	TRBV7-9	CASSLASDLETQYF	TGTGCCAGCAGCTTAGCTTCGGATTTGGAGACCCAGTACTTC